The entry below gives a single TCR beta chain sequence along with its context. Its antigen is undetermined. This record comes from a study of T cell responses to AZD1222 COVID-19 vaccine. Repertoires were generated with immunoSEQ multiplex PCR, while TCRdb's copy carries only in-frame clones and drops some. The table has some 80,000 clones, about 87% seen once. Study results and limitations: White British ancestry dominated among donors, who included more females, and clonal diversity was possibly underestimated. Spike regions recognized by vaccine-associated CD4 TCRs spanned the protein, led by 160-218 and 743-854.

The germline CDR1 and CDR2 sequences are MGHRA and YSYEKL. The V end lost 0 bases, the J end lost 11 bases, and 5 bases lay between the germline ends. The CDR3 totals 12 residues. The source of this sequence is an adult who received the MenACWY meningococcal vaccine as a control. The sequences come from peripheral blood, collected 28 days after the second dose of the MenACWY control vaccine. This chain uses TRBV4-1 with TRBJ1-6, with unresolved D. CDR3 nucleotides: TGCGCCAGCAGCCAAGATTGGGCACCCCTCCACTTT. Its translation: CASSQDWAPLHF.